These 8 T cell receptor beta chains originate from one sample sequenced in a study of cytomegalovirus exposure and HLA in healthy donors. PCR employed 60 Vbeta and 13 Jbeta primers. Sequencing used immunoSEQ multiplex PCR; TCRdb keeps in-frame clones, though not all of them. The sample has 150,000 to 170,000 clones, 80% seen once. Sequences were obtained from PBMCs. The receptors were sampled from a middle-aged woman in good health and CMV-seropositive.

The V call is TRBV7-9, the J call TRBJ1-5; perhaps TRBD1 as D (6 bases). This CDR3 is built from 15 residues. V dropped 0 bases and J dropped 3 bases, with 9 bases sitting between them. Germline-derived CDR1 and CDR2 are SEHNR and FQNEAQ (reference sequence). CDR3 sequence (DNA): TGTGCCAGCAGCTTAGCGTCAGGGGACAATCAGCCCCAGCATTTT. Encoded protein: CASSLASGDNQPQHF.

J is TRBJ2-7 and V is TRBV27; D is perhaps TRBD1 (6 bases). Trimming removed 5 bases at V and 4 bases at J, with 15 bases between. Germline-derived CDR1 and CDR2 are MNHEY and SMNVEV (reference sequence). This CDR3 has 14 amino acids. The chain's CDR3 is CASSVDRLGYEQYF. The CDR3 bases are TGTGCCAGCAGTGTCGACAGGCTAGGTTACGAGCAGTACTTC.

Worth noting for this clone: Germline and junction disagree at one end, which may indicate a read error. This chain joins TRBV7-8 and TRBJ2-1, with 11 bases identical to TRBD2. The CDR3 consists of 18 residues. CDR1 and CDR2 from the germline V gene are SGHVS and FQNEAQ. The CDR3, as DNA: TGTGCCAGCAGCTCACTTGACAGACTAGCGGGAAGGTACAGTGAGCAGTTCTTC. Its protein product is CASSSLDRLAGRYSEQFF.

This chain links TRBV5-1 with TRBJ2-1; perhaps TRBD1 as D (6 bases). V was shortened by 1 base and J by 3 bases, with 11 bases between the two germline ends. There are 15 residues in the CDR3. The germline V gene has CDR1 SGHRS and CDR2 YFSETQ. The CDR3 DNA is TGCGCCAGCAGCTTGAGGGGGTCCGGCTACAATGAGCAGTTCTTC. This codes for CASSLRGSGYNEQFF.

The chain combines TRBV5-1 with TRBJ2-7, with D unresolved. This CDR3 is built from 15 residues. From germline, CDR1 is SGHRS and CDR2 YFSETQ. V was trimmed by 4 bases and J by 0 bases, leaving 14 bases between them. CDR3 DNA: TGCGCCAGCAGCCACGTGGGCAAAACCTCCTACGAGCAGTACTTC. It translates to CASSHVGKTSYEQYF.

The chain carries TRBV28 and TRBJ1-5; no reliable D call. CDR1 MDHEN and CDR2 SYDVKM come from the germline V gene. The CDR3 extends over 13 amino acids. Trimming took off 7 bases at V and 5 bases at J, with 12 bases between the two ends. This CDR3 reads CASNLYSYQPQHF. DNA of the CDR3: TGTGCCAGCAACTTATACAGTTATCAGCCCCAGCATTTT.

J is TRBJ2-5 and V is TRBV27, with D tentatively TRBD2 (5 bases). The germline CDR1 and CDR2 sequences are MNHEY and SMNVEV (reference sequence). The CDR3 runs 16 residues. Trimming stripped 5 bases from V and 5 bases from J, with 21 bases between. The CDR3 DNA reads TGTGCCAGCAGTCTCTGGGGTGGGAGCTACCTGGAGACCCAGTACTTC. Translation gives CASSLWGGSYLETQYF.

The gene calls are TRBV7-8 and TRBJ2-7; 7 bases line up with TRBD1. This CDR3 has 15 residues. Germline V CDR1 and CDR2: SGHVS, FQNEAQ. The V gene end was trimmed by 4 bases and the J gene end by 7 bases; junction bases not matched to a gene: 13. Here the CDR3 DNA reads TGTGCCAGCAGCTCCGAGAGACTCCACAGGGGTGAGCAGTACTTC. It yields the protein CASSSERLHRGEQYF. Drawing the rest from reference TRBV7-8 and TRBJ2-7, the complete variable domain is GAGVSQSPRYKVAKRGQDVALRCDPISGHVSLFWYQQALGQGPEFLTYFQNEAQLDKSGLPSDRFFAERPEGSVSTLKIQRTQQEDSAVYLCASSSERLHRGEQYFGPGTRLTVT.